Presented here are 21 T cell receptor beta chains from one specimen sequenced in a study of T cell repertoires in cytomegalovirus infection (dated by TCRdb to about 2019). The sequencer listed for this sample is Illumina HiSeq 1500. The public reads were reprocessed in TCRdb via fastp at Q25 and MiXCR, keeping in-frame beta chains. Duplicate CDR3 protein sequences are folded into a single record with the most common DNA and genes. Counted in this sample were more than 650,000 distinct CDR3 sequences; about 40% of them appeared once. The ten largest clones represent about 2.8% of the sample. The sample taken for sequencing was PBMCs. The origin of the receptors is a human donor in good health (CMV status not recorded). Some clones in this sample may be carry-over from other donors' samples.

The rearrangement uses TRBV2 and TRBJ2-5; 7 bases match TRBD2. V was pared by 7 bases and J by 5 bases, with 19 bases of the junction left unmatched. CDR3 length: 17 amino acids. The germline CDR1 and CDR2 sequences are SNHLY and FYNNEI. The CDR3 DNA follows: TGTGCCAGCAACCCTCCACGCGGGAGAGCGGCGGGGGAGACCCAGTACTTC. It yields the protein CASNPPRGRAAGETQYF. Based on the CDR3 plus reference TRBV2 and TRBJ2-5, the full variable domain is EPEVTQTPSHQVTQMGQEVILRCVPISNHLYFYWYRQILGQKVEFLVSFYNNEISEKSEIFDDQFSVERPDGSNFTLKIRSTKLEDSAMYFCASNPPRGRAAGETQYFGPGTRLLVL.

This clonotype has more than one count but fewer than ten. The chain joins TRBV19 to TRBJ1-5, with 9 positions matching TRBD1. This CDR3 is built from 16 residues. J was trimmed by 2 bases and V by 5 bases; bases with no gene match: 7. In germline, CDR1 is LNHDA, CDR2 SQIVND (reference sequence). The CDR3 region has the DNA TGTGCCAGTAGTCTACAGGACAGGGGACGCAATCAGCCCCAGCATTTT. Its translation: CASSLQDRGRNQPQHF.

This clonotype was counted between two and nine times. The chain has TRBV12-3 or TRBV12-4 and TRBJ2-7; 9 nucleotides match TRBD1. CDR3 size: 16 residues. Trimming cost V 7 bases and J 1 base; bases outside gene matches: 11. The CDR3 is CASTLGGQGISYEQYF. CDR3 in DNA: TGTGCCAGCACCCTTGGGGGACAGGGTATTTCCTACGAGCAGTACTTC.

This clonotype was seen more than once but under ten times. The rearrangement links TRBV28 to TRBJ2-4, with TRBD1 identical over 7 bases. The CDR3 runs to 18 residues. V lost 5 bases and J lost 3; bases outside the gene matches: 16. In germline, CDR1 is MDHEN, CDR2 SYDVKM. The CDR3 reads CASSRVTGLIGVKNIQYF. The CDR3, as DNA: TGTGCCAGCAGTCGGGTGACAGGGCTTATTGGGGTCAAAAACATTCAGTACTTC.

This clonotype showed up just once. The V gene is TRBV28, the J gene TRBJ2-7; possible D gene TRBD1, 7 bases. This CDR3 spans 15 amino acids. Germline lookup yields CDR1 MDHEN and CDR2 SYDVKM. V gave up 4 bases and J gave up 3 bases, with 16 bases separating them. The CDR3, as DNA: TGTGCCAGCAGTTCCAACAGGGGAGGCTACTACGAGCAGTACTTC. Its protein product is CASSSNRGGYYEQYF.

This clonotype came up a few times. V gene TRBV2 combines with J gene TRBJ2-6, with 7 nucleotides matching TRBD1. This CDR3 is 16 amino acids long. Germline CDR1 and CDR2: SNHLY and FYNNEI. V lost 4 bases, J lost 3 bases, and 6 bases stayed unmatched. CDR3 region: CASSVQGNFGANVLTF. The CDR3, as DNA: TGTGCCAGCAGTGTACAGGGGAACTTTGGGGCCAACGTCCTGACTTTC. Drawing the rest from reference TRBV2 and TRBJ2-6, the complete variable domain is EPEVTQTPSHQVTQMGQEVILRCVPISNHLYFYWYRQILGQKVEFLVSFYNNEISEKSEIFDDQFSVERPDGSNFTLKIRSTKLEDSAMYFCASSVQGNFGANVLTFGAGSRLTVL.

V gene TRBV20-1 combines with J gene TRBJ1-2; D ambiguous. V gave up 6 bases and J gave up 7 bases, with 9 bases separating them. The CDR3 runs 10 residues. Germline CDR1 reads DFQATT; CDR2 reads SNEGSKA (reference sequence). The CDR3 spells CSAPWGGYTF. Written as DNA, the CDR3 is TGCAGTGCCCCCTGGGGTGGCTACACCTTC.

The rearrangement links TRBV6-1 to TRBJ1-3; no definite D call. Germline V gives CDR1 MNHNS, CDR2 SASEGT. Trimming pared 1 base from V and 0 bases from J, leaving 10 bases between. The CDR3 covers 16 residues. CDR3 protein: CASSEDTLGSGNTIYF. The DNA of the CDR3 is TGTGCCAGCAGTGAAGACACTTTGGGCTCTGGAAACACCATATATTTT.

A few counts support this clonotype. The J gene is TRBJ1-2, the V gene TRBV7-9, with 8 bases identical to TRBD1. V lost 5 bases and J lost 0; bases outside the gene matches: 14. The length of the CDR3 is 18 residues. Germline CDR1 SEHNR, CDR2 FQNEAQ (reference sequence). The CDR3 sequence: CASSPWTGKVSSNYGYTF. CDR3 nucleotides: TGTGCCAGCAGCCCTTGGACAGGGAAGGTATCTTCTAACTATGGCTACACCTTC.

The chain uses TRBV29-1 and TRBJ1-2; 8 bases fit TRBD1. Trimming removed 1 base from V and 6 bases from J; junction bases left unmatched: 4. Germline CDR1 reads SQVTM; CDR2 reads ANQGSEA. This CDR3 contains 13 residues. CDR3 residues: CSVEAEDRDGYTF. The CDR3 DNA reads TGCAGCGTTGAAGCTGAGGACAGGGATGGCTACACCTTC.

The CDR3 reads CASSIGGVTEAFF. As DNA, the CDR3 is TGTGCCAGTAGTATCGGCGGTGTGACTGAAGCTTTCTTT. This chain joins TRBV19 and TRBJ1-1; D call uncertain. This CDR3 is built from 13 residues. Germline V gives CDR1 LNHDA, CDR2 SQIVND (reference sequence). With 3 bases removed from V and 5 bases from J, the gap between germline ends came to 10 bases.

This clonotype came up a few times. This chain uses TRBV12-3 or TRBV12-4 with TRBJ1-3; possibly TRBD1 for D (6 bases). V was shortened by 5 bases and J by 0 bases, with 17 bases between the two germline ends. The CDR3 length is 17 residues. CDR3 sequence: CASSRYPTGRSGNTIYF. The CDR3 nucleotides read TGTGCCAGCAGTCGTTATCCCACAGGGCGCTCTGGAAACACCATATATTTT.

This clonotype was seen many times. This chain links TRBV7-4 with TRBJ2-3; the match to TRBD2 covers 8 bases. The CDR3 consists of 15 residues. Losses at the gene ends were 3 bases for V and 5 bases for J; bases not matched to a gene: 7. Germline CDR1 SGHVT, CDR2 SQSDAQ. The CDR3 DNA follows: TGTGCCAGCAGCTTTGGCGGGAGGCCCAAAGATACGCAGTATTTT. Protein sequence: CASSFGGRPKDTQYF.

The chain is built from TRBV20-1 and TRBJ2-1; D remains unclear. Germline values: CDR1 DFQATT, CDR2 SNEGSKA (reference sequence). The V end lost 6 bases, the J end lost 7 bases, and 16 bases lay between the germline ends. CDR3 length equals 13 residues. The CDR3 bases are TGCAGTGCCCGAGAGCCTAGGAGAAATGAGCAGTTCTTC. Amino acid sequence: CSAREPRRNEQFF.

V usage is TRBV14 and J usage is TRBJ2-7; 11 bases line up with TRBD1. With V trimmed by 4 bases and J by 0 bases, 8 bases remained unmatched. Germline V gene sequence: CDR1 SGHDN, CDR2 FVKESK. The CDR3 loop spans 17 amino acids. CDR3 protein: CASSLIGQGAASYEQYF. The CDR3 DNA follows: TGTGCCAGCAGCCTAATCGGACAGGGGGCTGCCTCCTACGAGCAGTACTTC.

This clonotype was picked up a small number of times. The chain links TRBV6-1 to TRBJ1-3; D remains ambiguous. Germline V lookup: CDR1 MNHNS, CDR2 SASEGT. This CDR3 is built from 17 residues. V lost 6 bases and J lost 0, with 18 bases in between. CDR3 loop: CASSPLPPSSSGNTIYF. CDR3 sequence (DNA): TGTGCCAGCAGCCCCCTCCCCCCCTCGAGCTCTGGAAACACCATATATTTT.

V gene TRBV11-2 combines with J gene TRBJ2-3; TRBD2 might be the D (6 bases). Trimming pared 5 bases from V and 6 bases from J, leaving 15 bases between. The CDR3 sequence is 14 residues long. Per germline, CDR1 SGHAT and CDR2 FQNNGV. The CDR3 reads CASSPRTGGDTQYF. The CDR3 DNA reads as TGTGCCAGCAGCCCACGGACCGGAGGGGATACGCAGTATTTT.

This clonotype was seen repeatedly, ten times or more. This chain connects TRBV7-2 to TRBJ2-7; D not resolved. CDR1 is SGHTA, CDR2 FQGNSA, per germline. This CDR3 has 15 residues. V shed 0 bases and J shed 0 bases, with 9 bases lying between them. The CDR3 spells CASSLAALSSYEQYF. In DNA form, the CDR3 reads TGTGCCAGCAGCTTAGCGGCTCTTAGCTCCTACGAGCAGTACTTC.

This clonotype was counted between two and nine times. The CDR3: CASSPGGPTMNTEAFF. For the CDR3, the DNA is TGTGCCAGCAGCCCGGGCGGGCCGACTATGAACACTGAAGCTTTCTTT. The V gene is TRBV6-1, the J gene TRBJ1-1; no definite D call. Per the germline V gene, CDR1 is MNHNS and CDR2 is SASEGT. The ends were cut back, 6 bases at V and 0 bases at J, with 17 bases in the middle. This CDR3 is 16 amino acids long.

This chain connects TRBV12-3 or TRBV12-4 to TRBJ1-4; weak D call: TRBD1 (6 bases). This CDR3 contains 13 residues. Trimming stripped 3 bases from V and 7 bases from J, with 9 bases between. CDR3 nucleotide sequence: TGTGCCAGCAGTTTGCTGGGGGCTGAAAAACTGTTTTTT. This translates into CASSLLGAEKLFF.

The chain is built from TRBV7-8 and TRBJ1-1; D is unclear. CDR3 length: 15 amino acids. V lost 3 bases and J 0 bases, leaving 11 bases between the germline ends. Per the germline V gene, CDR1 is SGHVS and CDR2 is FQNEAQ. The CDR3 region is CASSLSPFVNTEAFF. In DNA form, the CDR3 reads TGTGCCAGCAGCTTGTCCCCGTTTGTGAACACTGAAGCTTTCTTT.